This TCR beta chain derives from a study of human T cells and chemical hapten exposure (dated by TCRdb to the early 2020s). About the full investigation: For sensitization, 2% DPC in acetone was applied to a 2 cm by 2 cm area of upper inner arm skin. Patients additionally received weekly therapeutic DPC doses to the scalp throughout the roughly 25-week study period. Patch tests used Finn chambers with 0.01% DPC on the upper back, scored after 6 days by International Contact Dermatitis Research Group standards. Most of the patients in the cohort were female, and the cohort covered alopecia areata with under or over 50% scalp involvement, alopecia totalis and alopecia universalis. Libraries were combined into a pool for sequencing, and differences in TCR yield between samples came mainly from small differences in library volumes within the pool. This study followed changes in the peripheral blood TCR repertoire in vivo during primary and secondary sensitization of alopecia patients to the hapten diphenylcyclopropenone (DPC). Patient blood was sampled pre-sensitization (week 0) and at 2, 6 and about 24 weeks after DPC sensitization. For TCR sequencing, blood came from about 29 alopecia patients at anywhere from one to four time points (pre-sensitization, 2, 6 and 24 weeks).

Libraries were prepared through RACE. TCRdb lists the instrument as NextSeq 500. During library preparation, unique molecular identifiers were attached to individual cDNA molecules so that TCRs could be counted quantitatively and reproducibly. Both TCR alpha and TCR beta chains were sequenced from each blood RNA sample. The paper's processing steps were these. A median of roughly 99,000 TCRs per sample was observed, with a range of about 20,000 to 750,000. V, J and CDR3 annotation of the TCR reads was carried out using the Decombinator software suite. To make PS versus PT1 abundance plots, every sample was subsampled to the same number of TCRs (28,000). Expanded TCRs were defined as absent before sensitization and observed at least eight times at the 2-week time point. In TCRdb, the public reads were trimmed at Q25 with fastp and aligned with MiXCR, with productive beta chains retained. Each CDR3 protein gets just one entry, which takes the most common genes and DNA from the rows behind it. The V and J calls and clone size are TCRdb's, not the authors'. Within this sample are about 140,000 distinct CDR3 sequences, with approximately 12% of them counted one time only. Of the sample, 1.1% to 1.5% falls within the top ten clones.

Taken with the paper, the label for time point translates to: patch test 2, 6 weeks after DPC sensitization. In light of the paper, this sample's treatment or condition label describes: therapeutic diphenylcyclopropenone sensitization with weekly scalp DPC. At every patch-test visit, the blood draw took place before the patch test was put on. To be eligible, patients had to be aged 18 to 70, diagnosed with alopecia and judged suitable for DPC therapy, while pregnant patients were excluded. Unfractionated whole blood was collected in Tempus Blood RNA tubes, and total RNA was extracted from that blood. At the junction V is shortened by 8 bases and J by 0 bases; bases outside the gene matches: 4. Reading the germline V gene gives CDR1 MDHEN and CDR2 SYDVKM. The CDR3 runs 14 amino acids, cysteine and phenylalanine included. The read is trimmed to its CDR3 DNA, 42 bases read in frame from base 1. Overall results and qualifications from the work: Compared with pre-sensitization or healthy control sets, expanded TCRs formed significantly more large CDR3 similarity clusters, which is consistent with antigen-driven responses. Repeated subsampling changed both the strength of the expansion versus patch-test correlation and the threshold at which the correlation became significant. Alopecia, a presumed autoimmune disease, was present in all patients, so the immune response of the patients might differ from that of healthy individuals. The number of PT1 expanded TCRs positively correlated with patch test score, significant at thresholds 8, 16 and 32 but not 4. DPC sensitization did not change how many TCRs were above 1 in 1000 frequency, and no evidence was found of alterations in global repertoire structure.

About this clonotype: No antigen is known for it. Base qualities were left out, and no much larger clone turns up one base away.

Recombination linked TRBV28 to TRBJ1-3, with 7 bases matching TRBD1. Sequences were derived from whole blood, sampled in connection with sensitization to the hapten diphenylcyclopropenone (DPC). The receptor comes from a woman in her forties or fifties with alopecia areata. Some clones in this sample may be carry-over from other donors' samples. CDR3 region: CASLGQISGNTIYF. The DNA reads TGTGCCAGCCTGGGACAGATCTCTGGAAACACCATATATTTT.